This T cell receptor (beta chain) was profiled in a study of Ad26.COV2.S vaccination and SARS-CoV-2 variants. Study-level background: The trial was COV1001 and the donor's arm was Ad26.COV2.S.

The assay was immunoSEQ multiplex PCR, and TCRdb's table has in-frame clones only and misses some. The table shows 300,000 to 400,000 clones, with around 87% occurring only once. Treatment of the sample: about 20 received Ad26.COV2.S at low or high dose, single or two shots; 5 received placebo; per-sample allocation not given. All samples were drawn on day 63, counting from the first vaccine or placebo injection. A Boston donor was an adult aged 18-55 years. As its vector, the vaccine had Ad26, which expressed Wuhan-strain SARS-CoV-2 spike. CDR1 is LGHNA and CDR2 is YNFKEQ in the germline V gene. This CDR3 is built from 13 residues. The germline V and J ends were trimmed by 3 bases and 6 bases, with 12 bases remaining between them.

The material was peripheral blood, obtained in a trial of Ad26.COV2.S vaccine versus placebo. This receptor was identified in a person between 18 and 65 years old who received the Ad26.COV2.S COVID-19 vaccine or a placebo. The chain couples TRBV4-2 to TRBJ2-7; D remains ambiguous. CDR3: CASSQVPYPEQYF. CDR3 in DNA: TGTGCCAGCAGCCAGGTCCCTTATCCCGAGCAGTACTTC.